This T cell receptor beta chain was sequenced in a study of T-cell memory formation after mild COVID-19. Study details: TCR clustering was largely donor specific.

Barcoded TCR alpha and TCR beta cDNA libraries with UMIs came from 5'RACE using constant-segment primers. TCRdb re-derived calls from the 5' RACE reads in MiXCR, one entry per CDR3 protein. The table lists about 160,000 distinct CDR3 sequences, roughly 28% of them singletons. In regard to this clonotype: Antigen: not known.

Study-wide points: SARS-CoV-2 specificity was not confirmed for second-wave clones peaking on day 37. Cross-reactive memory seemingly joined, as some responding clones were found in pre-infection memory.

CDR1 is DFQATT and CDR2 is SNEGSKA in the germline V gene (reference sequence). The CDR3 runs to 13 residues. The trim removed 6 bases at V and 8 bases at J, leaving 9 bases unmatched. V gene TRBV20-1 combines with J gene TRBJ2-1; 8 nucleotides line up with TRBD2. Sequences were obtained from PBMCs or a T cell subset sorted from them (not recorded which). This clonotype originated in an adult woman who had mild COVID-19 (a few samples of this study predate the infection). Cell type and time point are not known. The CDR3 nucleotides read TGCAGTGCAGGTCTTAGCGGGAACTATGAGCAGTTCTTC. It translates to CSAGLSGNYEQFF.